This TCR beta chain was recorded in a study of PD-L1 blockade in urothelial cancer. Only in-frame clones appear in the TCRdb table, and some are missing; sequencing was by immunoSEQ multiplex PCR. The table shows 60,000 to 80,000 clones, with 88% occurring only once. On this clone itself: The sample contains more than one DNA sequence encoding this CDR3.

The time point denotes: peripheral blood 6 weeks after treatment start. The CDR3 covers 13 residues. Germline lookup yields CDR1 GTSNPN and CDR2 SVGIG (reference sequence). The V end lost 0 bases, the J end lost 4 bases, and 7 bases lay between the germline ends. Sequencing used PBMCs, obtained around atezolizumab (anti-PD-L1) treatment. The chain couples TRBV30 to TRBJ1-5; D may be TRBD1 (5 bases). This receptor was identified in a man aged 55 to 69 with urothelial cancer. CDR3 sequence (DNA): TGTGCCTGGAGTGTGGGGCAGAATCAGCCCCAGCATTTT. The encoded protein is CAWSVGQNQPQHF.